This entry is about one T cell receptor beta chain. Antigen specificity is unknown. The data derive from a study of identical twins. Study-level points and caveats: In monozygotic twins, models underestimated the sharing of out-of-frame TCR alpha.

Healthy Caucasians, and only they, were the donors. Via MiXCR, TCRdb re-called the 5' RACE reads, giving one row per CDR3 protein. This table holds roughly 350,000 distinct CDR3 sequences, 9% to 15% found once. V lost 1 base and J lost 1, with 7 bases in between. The CDR3 is 13 amino acids. Germline V gives CDR1 SQVTM, CDR2 ANQGSEA. This sample also belongs to another study, concerning yellow fever vaccine responses in identical twins. Per that paper: Vaccine T cell responses of twins reportedly seemed partly convergent and partly personalized.

The rearrangement links TRBV29-1 to TRBJ2-5; D unclear. The clonotype originates from a woman between 18 and 30 years old in good health. The sequencing sample was made of CD8+ T cells sorted from blood. The CDR3 nucleotides are TGCAGCGTTGAAGGCGGCAGCCAAGAGACCCAGTACTTC. Protein product: CSVEGGSQETQYF.